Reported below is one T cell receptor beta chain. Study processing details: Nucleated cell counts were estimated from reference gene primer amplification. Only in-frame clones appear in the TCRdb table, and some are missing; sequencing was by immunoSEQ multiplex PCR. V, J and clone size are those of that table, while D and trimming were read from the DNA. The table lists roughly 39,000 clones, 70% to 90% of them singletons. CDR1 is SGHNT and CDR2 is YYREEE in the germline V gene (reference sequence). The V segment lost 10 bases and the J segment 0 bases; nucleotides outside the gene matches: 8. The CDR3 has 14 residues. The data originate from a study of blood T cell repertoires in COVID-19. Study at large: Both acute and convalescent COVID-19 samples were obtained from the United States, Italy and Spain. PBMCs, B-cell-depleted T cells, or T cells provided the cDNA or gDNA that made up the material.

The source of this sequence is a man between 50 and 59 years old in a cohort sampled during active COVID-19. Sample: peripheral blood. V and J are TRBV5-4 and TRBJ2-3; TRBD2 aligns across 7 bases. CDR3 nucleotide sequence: TGTGCCTGCGGGGGTCCAACTAGCACAGATACGCAGTATTTT. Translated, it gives CACGGPTSTDTQYF.